Shown below are 23 T cell receptor beta chains from a single sample sequenced in a study of cytomegalovirus exposure and HLA in healthy donors. Primers: 60 Vbeta forward and 13 Jbeta reverse. Assay used: immunoSEQ multiplex PCR; TCRdb lists only in-frame clones, some missing. The data show tens of thousands of clones, roughly 80% seen once. The specimen sequenced was PBMCs. These receptors all come from a young woman in good health and CMV-seronegative.

This chain joins TRBV11-3 and TRBJ2-5, with D possibly TRBD2 on 7 matching bases. Looked up from germline, CDR1 is SGHNT and CDR2 is YENEEA. There are 15 residues in the CDR3. Trimming took off 0 bases at V and 5 bases at J, with 13 bases between the two ends. CDR3 nucleotides: TGTGCCAGCAGCTTAGATCCTGGCGGGGGCGAGACCCAGTACTTC. As protein: CASSLDPGGGETQYF.

The rearrangement links TRBV5-1 to TRBJ1-5, with D uncertain. Per the germline V gene, CDR1 is SGHRS and CDR2 is YFSETQ. The V end lost 5 bases, the J end lost 3 bases, and 12 bases lay between the germline ends. The CDR3 consists of 14 residues. CDR3 residues: CASRRWQDNQPQHF. The CDR3 nucleotides read TGCGCCAGCAGACGGTGGCAGGACAATCAGCCCCAGCATTTT.

Details on this clone: The junction does not match germline at one end; this may be a read error. The chain combines TRBV7-9 with TRBJ2-5, with a possible D match to TRBD1 (5 bases). CDR3 length equals 13 residues. Germline CDR1 SEHNR, CDR2 FQNEAQ (reference sequence). The CDR3 DNA reads as TGTTCCAGCAGCCCGACAGAGGAGGAGACCCAGTACTTC. Protein sequence: CSSSPTEEETQYF.

The J gene is TRBJ1-2, the V gene TRBV4-3; D possibly corresponds to TRBD1 (5 bases). The germline V gene has CDR1 LGHNA and CDR2 YSLEER. V dropped 4 bases and J dropped 4 bases, with 10 bases sitting between them. The CDR3 has 13 residues. CDR3 loop: CASSRGGGYGYTF. The CDR3 DNA is TGCGCCAGCAGCCGCGGGGGGGGCTATGGCTACACCTTC.

The chain carries TRBV28 and TRBJ2-4; D possibly corresponds to TRBD1 (6 bases). The CDR3 loop spans 14 amino acids. V lost 6 bases and J 8 bases, leaving 17 bases between the germline ends. Germline loops: CDR1 MDHEN, CDR2 SYDVKM. The CDR3: CASRTQGKKDIQYF. CDR3 coding DNA: TGTGCCAGCAGAACACAGGGTAAGAAGGACATTCAGTACTTC.

The rearrangement joins TRBV5-6 to TRBJ1-2, with 11 positions matching TRBD1. The J segment lost 3 bases and the V segment lost 4 bases, leaving 2 bases of the junction unmatched. Germline CDR1 reads SGHDT; CDR2 reads YYEEEE. The CDR3 has 14 residues. CDR3 region: CASSVGQGDYGYTF. The CDR3, as DNA: TGTGCCAGCAGCGTGGGACAGGGGGACTATGGCTACACCTTC.

The J gene is TRBJ2-2, the V gene TRBV6-1; no definite D call. The germline V and J ends were trimmed by 5 bases and 4 bases, with 11 bases remaining between them. Germline-derived CDR1 and CDR2 are MNHNS and SASEGT. There are 14 residues in the CDR3. CDR3 sequence reads: CASSTTIRTGELFF. DNA of the CDR3: TGTGCCAGCAGTACGACAATACGCACCGGGGAGCTGTTTTTT.

This sequence joins TRBV6-1 and TRBJ1-1, with TRBD1 as a possible D gene (5 bases). The CDR3 loop spans 13 amino acids. From germline, CDR1 is MNHNS and CDR2 SASEGT. The V gene lost 8 bases and the J gene lost 3 bases, with 13 bases spanning the gap. The CDR3 is CASAAGLDTEAFF. CDR3 bases: TGTGCCAGCGCAGCAGGGCTCGACACTGAAGCTTTCTTT.

The rearrangement joins TRBV9 to TRBJ2-3; TRBD1 agrees at 8 bases. V shed 5 bases, J shed 4 bases, and the junction held 6 bases outside the gene matches. CDR1 and CDR2 (germline): SGDLS, YYNGEE. This CDR3 is built from 14 residues. The DNA of the CDR3 is TGTGCCAGCAGTAAAGACAGGGGCTCAGATACGCAGTATTTT. Its translation: CASSKDRGSDTQYF.

This clone was seen a single time. The genes are TRBV5-4 and TRBJ2-7, with TRBD1 matching over 9 bases. V shed 4 bases, J shed 4 bases, and the junction held 9 bases outside the gene matches. Germline CDR1 reads SGHNT; CDR2 reads YYREEE (reference sequence). The CDR3 is 15 amino acids. Here the CDR3 reads CASSTRTGEGYEQYF. DNA of the CDR3: TGTGCCAGCAGCACACGGACAGGGGAAGGATACGAGCAGTACTTC.

The chain uses TRBV4-3 and TRBJ1-1; 7 nucleotides line up with TRBD1. The V gene end was trimmed by 0 bases and the J gene end by 11 bases; junction bases not matched to a gene: 9. The CDR3 consists of 14 residues. Germline loops: CDR1 LGHNA, CDR2 YSLEER. CDR3 amino acids: CASSQEVRTGGAFF. For the CDR3, the DNA is TGCGCCAGCAGCCAAGAAGTAAGGACAGGTGGGGCTTTCTTT.

The chain has TRBV19 and TRBJ2-7, with D possibly TRBD2 on 6 matching bases. The CDR3 spans 12 residues. Per germline, CDR1 LNHDA and CDR2 SQIVND (reference sequence). Trimming removed 5 bases at V and 6 bases at J, with 11 bases between. As DNA, the CDR3 is TGTGCCAGTAGTTCCATCGGGGGCGAGCAGTACTTC. Translated, it gives CASSSIGGEQYF. Based on the CDR3 plus reference TRBV19 and TRBJ2-7, the full variable domain is DGGITQSPKYLFRKEGQNVTLSCEQNLNHDAMYWYRQDPGQGLRLIYYSQIVNDFQKGDIAEGYSVSREKKESFPLTVTSAQKNPTAFYLCASSSIGGEQYFGPGTRLTVT.

V is TRBV19 and J is TRBJ2-7; D might be TRBD1 (5 bases). The V gene's germline CDR1 is LNHDA and CDR2 SQIVND (reference sequence). CDR3 length: 14 residues. The ends were cut back, 4 bases at V and 1 base at J, with 11 bases in the middle. The CDR3 loop is CASSKARDSYEQYF. CDR3 DNA: TGTGCCAGTAGTAAAGCCAGGGATTCCTACGAGCAGTACTTC.

The gene calls are TRBV7-9 and TRBJ2-2, with TRBD1 matching 7 bases. This CDR3 is 13 amino acids long. Germline V lookup: CDR1 SEHNR, CDR2 FQNEAQ (reference sequence). With V trimmed by 9 bases and J by 8 bases, 9 bases remained unmatched. The CDR3 region is CASNRGDSGELFF. As DNA, the CDR3 is TGTGCCAGTAACAGGGGCGACAGTGGGGAGCTGTTTTTT.

The V call is TRBV30, the J call TRBJ1-3, with D maybe TRBD1 (6 bases). The CDR3 is 17 amino acids. Trimming shortened V by 4 bases and J by 8 bases, and 27 bases separated the two germline ends. In germline, CDR1 is GTSNPN, CDR2 SVGIG (reference sequence). The DNA of the CDR3 is TGTGCCTGGATCCACCCTGACAGGCGAGACTATAGGGACACCATATATTTT. The encoded protein is CAWIHPDRRDYRDTIYF.

This chain uses TRBV5-4 with TRBJ2-5; 10 nucleotides match TRBD2. The V gene's germline CDR1 is SGHNT and CDR2 YYREEE (reference sequence). Trimming at V came to 9 bases and at J to 1 base, leaving 6 bases not matched to a gene. The CDR3 loop spans 14 amino acids. CDR3: CATLLAGIQETQYF. CDR3 in DNA: TGTGCCACATTACTAGCGGGGATCCAAGAGACCCAGTACTTC.

V and J are TRBV7-9 and TRBJ1-1; TRBD1 matches 7 bases. This CDR3 has 16 amino acids. Germline V gene sequence: CDR1 SEHNR, CDR2 FQNEAQ (reference sequence). Unmatched junction bases numbered 15, after V lost 5 bases and J lost 6 bases. The CDR3 DNA follows: TGTGCCAGCAGCATGCTACAGGGGAGAGGGTGGGCTGAAGCTTTCTTT. It is translated as CASSMLQGRGWAEAFF.

V is TRBV27 and J is TRBJ1-2; D perhaps matches TRBD1 (5 bases). The CDR3 totals 13 residues. Germline CDR1 is MNHEY and CDR2 is SMNVEV (reference sequence). Trimming pared 11 bases from V and 7 bases from J, leaving 20 bases between. CDR3 loop: CASKSGSSVGYTF. As DNA, the CDR3 is TGTGCCTCAAAGTCAGGGTCCTCAGTTGGCTACACCTTC.

The chain joins TRBV9 to TRBJ2-5, with TRBD1 matching over 7 bases. CDR3 size: 16 residues. Looked up from germline, CDR1 is SGDLS and CDR2 is YYNGEE. The trim removed 4 bases at V and 4 bases at J, leaving 13 bases unmatched. The CDR3 DNA is TGTGCCAGCAGCCCCTCAAGAGGTCCAGGGGGAGAGACCCAGTACTTC. Encoded protein: CASSPSRGPGGETQYF.

The CDR3: CASSSRGGAPQETQYF. The CDR3 region has the DNA TGTGCCAGCAGCTCGAGGGGCGGGGCGCCCCAAGAGACCCAGTACTTC. The genes are TRBV9 and TRBJ2-5, with D possibly being TRBD2 (6 bases). The CDR3 length is 16 residues. Deletions cut 4 bases from V and 1 base from J, with 17 bases between. The V gene's germline CDR1 is SGDLS and CDR2 YYNGEE.

This clone was counted only a few times. CDR3: CASSLGRTGAAGGQFF. The CDR3 DNA reads TGTGCCAGCAGCTTAGGTAGGACAGGGGCCGCCGGTGGGCAGTTCTTC. The chain carries TRBV7-2 and TRBJ2-1; TRBD1 matches 9 bases. The V gene end was trimmed by 1 base and the J gene end by 12 bases; junction bases not matched to a gene: 13. CDR3 size: 16 residues. Germline loops: CDR1 SGHTA, CDR2 FQGNSA.

The J gene is TRBJ2-7, the V gene TRBV7-9; D might be TRBD2 (5 bases). Germline lookup yields CDR1 SEHNR and CDR2 FQNEAQ (reference sequence). This CDR3 is built from 12 residues. V was shortened by 7 bases and J by 6 bases, with 13 bases between the two germline ends. The CDR3 region is CASTTSEGEQYF. In DNA, the CDR3 is TGTGCCAGCACCACTTCCGAGGGCGAGCAGTACTTC.

This clone was recorded only once. The chain employs TRBV5-8 and TRBJ2-6, with TRBD1 as a possible D gene (5 bases). CDR1 is SGHTS and CDR2 is YDEGEE in the germline V gene. Trimming cost V 5 bases and J 0 bases, with 12 bases left between them. This CDR3 has 16 residues. For the CDR3, the DNA is TGTGCCAGCAGTCGACAGAGACTCTCTGGGGCCAACGTCCTGACTTTC. Protein: CASSRQRLSGANVLTF.